This TCR beta chain derives from a study of immune heterogeneity within non-small cell lung tumors. Study context: Tumors were classified as 4 squamous cell carcinomas, 10 non-squamous carcinomas and 1 not otherwise specified. Broader study findings: Local clonality of T cells correlated moderately yet significantly with local tumor mutational burden (R roughly 0.37). Identical dominant CDR3 beta clonotypes were found repeatedly across the tumor sites of a single patient, and these appeared alongside high-frequency clones that were unique to particular tumor locations.

Losses at the gene ends were 6 bases for V and 0 bases for J; bases not matched to a gene: 2. This CDR3 region has 13 residues. Germline V CDR1 and CDR2: MNHNS, SASEGT. Amplification of the TCR beta CDR3 was achieved through multiplex PCR with 32 V and 13 J primers. MiXCR was run by TCRdb on the multiplex PCR reads, yielding one entry per CDR3 protein. The repertoire holds 4,600 or so distinct CDR3 sequences, with less than 45% as singletons. Template material comprised bulk tumor genomic DNA at about 610 ng per sample. The authors collected several far-apart biopsies from each primary tumor during surgery. It was patients with untreated, newly diagnosed non-small cell lung cancer who underwent curative surgery. There were 15 donors in total. They were all newly diagnosed non-small cell lung cancer patients undergoing surgery with curative intent. By sample fraction, this clonotype is medium-sized. Its matching antigen is unknown.

The sequencing input was lung tumor tissue. The chain joins TRBV6-1 to TRBJ2-7; TRBD1 aligns across 7 bases. The receptor was derived from a woman in her 50s with non-small cell lung cancer. DNA of the CDR3: TGTGCCAGCAGGGCAGGGGGCTCCTACGAGCAGTACTTC. Residues: CASRAGGSYEQYF.